This TCR beta chain was obtained from a study of blood T cell repertoires in COVID-19. This table comes from immunoSEQ multiplex PCR, and its TCRdb copy is limited to in-frame clones, with some not included. Of around 70,000 clones listed, 81% are singletons. This clone has just one count. Sequenced input: peripheral blood. The origin of this receptor is a woman aged 70-85 years with acute or convalescent COVID-19.

CDR3 bases: TGTGCCAGCAGCCTGGGACTAGCGGGAGACCACGAGCAGTACTTC. The encoded protein is CASSLGLAGDHEQYF. The rearrangement joins TRBV21-1 to TRBJ2-7; the D call TRBD2 from the table was never checked on the DNA. TRBV21-1 is described as a pseudogene. The CDR3 contains 15 residues.